This passage covers 30 T cell receptor beta chains from one sample sequenced in a study of T cell repertoires in cytomegalovirus infection. TCRdb itself ran the reads through MiXCR, one entry per CDR3 protein. The table lists under 120,000 distinct CDR3 sequences, less than 55% of them singletons. Antigens of these TCRs are unknown. The input for sequencing was CD8+ T cells from cultured PBMCs, taken from culture after CMV antigen stimulation. The receptors here all came from a human donor in good health (CMV status not recorded). Some clones in this sample may be carry-over from other donors' samples.

The sample holds a few counts of this clonotype. V is TRBV7-6 and J is TRBJ1-3; D is uncertain. V lost 5 bases and J lost 1, with 12 bases in between. Germline loops: CDR1 SGHVS, CDR2 FNYEAQ. This CDR3 comprises 15 residues. The CDR3 nucleotides are TGTGCCAGCAGCGCAGGTCTTAGTTCTGGAAACACCATATATTTT. Amino acid sequence: CASSAGLSSGNTIYF.

The rearrangement joins TRBV4-1 to TRBJ1-1; 9 bases match TRBD1. Trimming cost V 6 bases and J 3 bases; bases outside gene matches: 2. The length of the CDR3 is 13 residues. From germline, CDR1 is MGHRA and CDR2 YSYEKL. The CDR3 is CASSNRGHTEAFF. CDR3 coding DNA: TGCGCCAGCAGTAACAGGGGGCACACTGAAGCTTTCTTT.

The sample holds a few counts of this clonotype. The V gene is TRBV7-9, the J gene TRBJ2-4; TRBD2 might be the D (5 bases). V lost 5 bases, J lost 2 bases, and 16 bases lay in between. CDR3 length: 16 amino acids. Per germline, CDR1 SEHNR and CDR2 FQNEAQ (reference sequence). The CDR3 loop reads CASSSPSRATKNIQYF. CDR3 coding DNA: TGTGCCAGCAGCAGTCCGTCGAGGGCGACCAAAAACATTCAGTACTTC. The whole variable domain, remainder taken from reference TRBV7-9 and TRBJ2-4, is DTGVSQNPRHKITKRGQNVTFRCDPISEHNRLYWYRQTLGQGPEFLTYFQNEAQLEKSRLLSDRFSAERPKGSFSTLEIQRTEQGDSAMYLCASSSPSRATKNIQYFGAGTRLSVL.

The DNA for the CDR3 is TGTGCCAGCAGCGGAACGACGAAGGCGGGCACTGAAGCTTTCTTT. This encodes CASSGTTKAGTEAFF. The chain couples TRBV5-6 to TRBJ1-1; unclear D gene. The V end was cut by 4 bases, the J end by 4 bases, with 17 bases between. The germline CDR1 and CDR2 sequences are SGHDT and YYEEEE. The CDR3 extends over 15 amino acids.

This chain uses TRBV12-3 or TRBV12-4 with TRBJ2-3; D gene unclear. V shed 2 bases and J shed 4 bases, with 10 bases lying between them. This CDR3 comprises 14 residues. CDR3 protein: CASSLWQWADTQYF. In DNA, the CDR3 is TGTGCCAGCAGTTTATGGCAGTGGGCAGATACGCAGTATTTT.

This clonotype was recorded a few times. The CDR3: CASSLKAGHGYTF. The CDR3 DNA follows: TGTGCCAGCAGTTTAAAGGCAGGCCATGGCTACACCTTC. The chain uses TRBV12-3 or TRBV12-4 and TRBJ1-2; D gene unclear. CDR3 size: 13 residues. The V and J ends lost 2 bases and 6 bases respectively, with 10 bases between them.

The V call is TRBV12-3 or TRBV12-4, the J call TRBJ1-2, with a tentative D call TRBD1 (6 bases). The CDR3 is 13 amino acids. The V end was cut by 5 bases, the J end by 4 bases, with 11 bases between. The CDR3 DNA reads TGTGCCAGCAGTACCGGGACATTCTATGGCTACACCTTC. Translating it yields CASSTGTFYGYTF.

This clonotype was detected many times. The V and J genes are TRBV7-4 and TRBJ1-5; 7 bases match TRBD1. There are 15 residues in the CDR3. Per the germline V gene, CDR1 is SGHVT and CDR2 is SQSDAQ. V lost 2 bases and J lost 4; bases outside the gene matches: 5. The CDR3 DNA is TGTGCCAGCAGCTTACGGGGACAGACTAATCAGCCCCAGCATTTT. Its translation: CASSLRGQTNQPQHF.

The chain links TRBV5-5 to TRBJ2-7; perhaps D is TRBD1 or TRBD2 (7 bases each). The V end lost 4 bases, the J end lost 4 bases, and 18 bases lay between the germline ends. The CDR3 has 15 amino acids. The germline CDR1 and CDR2 sequences are SGHKS and YYEKEE (reference sequence). CDR3 nucleotides: TGTGCCAGCAGCCCCGGGGAGGGCAGGGGGTACGAGCAGTACTTC. Protein: CASSPGEGRGYEQYF.

The chain carries TRBV11-1 and TRBJ1-1, with D unclear. The CDR3 covers 13 residues. V shed 5 bases and J shed 3 bases, with 10 bases lying between them. Germline V gene data show CDR1 as SGHAT and CDR2 as FQDESV (reference sequence). Here the CDR3 DNA reads TGTGCCAGCAGCCCGGTACGGGACACTGAAGCTTTCTTT. This gives the protein CASSPVRDTEAFF.

This sequence joins TRBV28 and TRBJ2-7, with a weak D call TRBD1 (5 bases). Trimming took off 1 base at V and 7 bases at J, with 14 bases between the two ends. Per germline, CDR1 MDHEN and CDR2 SYDVKM. The CDR3 covers 14 residues. CDR3 amino acids: CASSLSQGSREQYF. For the CDR3, the DNA is TGTGCCAGCAGTTTATCCCAGGGTTCGAGAGAGCAGTACTTC. The full variable domain, with the rest looked up from reference TRBV28 and TRBJ2-7, is DVKVTQSSRYLVKRTGEKVFLECVQDMDHENMFWYRQDPGLGLRLIYFSYDVKMKEKGDIPEGYSVSREKKERFSLILESASTNQTSMYLCASSLSQGSREQYFGPGTRLTVT.

The J gene is TRBJ2-3, the V gene TRBV4-3, with a weak D call TRBD1 (6 bases). Germline V gene lookup returns CDR1 LGHNA and CDR2 YSLEER. The CDR3 length is 15 residues. Trimming stripped 0 bases from V and 5 bases from J, with 12 bases between. The CDR3 is CASSQDWGRIDTQYF. Here the CDR3 DNA reads TGCGCCAGCAGCCAAGATTGGGGGCGGATAGATACGCAGTATTTT.

Only a few counts were recorded for this clonotype. The rearrangement links TRBV7-6 to TRBJ2-5; D gene uncertain. CDR3 length equals 14 residues. Per germline, CDR1 SGHVS and CDR2 FNYEAQ. V was pared by 4 bases and J by 5 bases, with 14 bases between. The CDR3 loop is CASSSQETPETQYF. Here the CDR3 DNA reads TGTGCCAGCAGCTCACAAGAGACCCCGGAGACCCAGTACTTC. Filled out from reference TRBV7-6 and TRBJ2-5, the complete variable domain reads GAGVSQSPRYKVTKRGQDVALRCDPISGHVSLYWYRQALGQGPEFLTYFNYEAQQDKSGLPNDRFSAERPEGSISTLTIQRTEQRDSAMYRCASSSQETPETQYFGPGTRLLVL.

J is TRBJ1-2 and V is TRBV7-4, with D possibly being TRBD1 (5 bases). The germline gives CDR1 SGHVT, CDR2 SQSDAQ. The CDR3 is made up of 14 amino acids. The ends were cut back, 1 base at V and 6 bases at J, with 12 bases in the middle. CDR3 nucleotide sequence: TGTGCCAGCAGCTTAGAATCCTGGGGCCATGGCTACACCTTC. Protein product: CASSLESWGHGYTF.

This clonotype was picked up many times. Here the CDR3 reads CASSFRVEINKFYGYTF. The CDR3 DNA follows: TGTGCCAGCAGTTTCCGGGTCGAGATAAACAAATTCTATGGCTACACCTTC. The chain has TRBV28 and TRBJ1-2; D remains ambiguous. The CDR3 length is 17 residues. V was cut by 3 bases and J by 4 bases, with 21 bases left in between. Germline CDR1 is MDHEN and CDR2 is SYDVKM.

The rearrangement joins TRBV9 to TRBJ2-1; TRBD2 matches at 11 bases. The CDR3 covers 15 residues. The V segment lost 3 bases and the J segment 6 bases; nucleotides outside the gene matches: 5. The V gene's germline CDR1 is SGDLS and CDR2 YYNGEE. The CDR3: CASSGGGTSGNEQFF. The CDR3 DNA reads as TGTGCCAGCAGCGGAGGGGGGACTAGCGGCAATGAGCAGTTCTTC.

V is TRBV5-5 and J is TRBJ2-7; 7 bases align to TRBD2. The J segment lost 6 bases and the V segment lost 4 bases, leaving 7 bases of the junction unmatched. This CDR3 is 13 amino acids long. The V gene's germline CDR1 is SGHKS and CDR2 YYEKEE (reference sequence). The DNA of the CDR3 is TGTGCCAGCAGCCTTGGGGGGGTCGCCGAGCAGTACTTC. Protein: CASSLGGVAEQYF.

This clonotype has a handful of counts. DNA of the CDR3: TGTGCCATTGGGACAGGGGGAGGTTCCTACGAGCAGTACTTC. Protein: CAIGTGGGSYEQYF. The V and J genes are TRBV10-3 and TRBJ2-7; 11 bases are a match to TRBD1. Germline CDR1 and CDR2: ENHRY and SYGVKD. The CDR3 is 14 amino acids. Germline trimming cut 9 bases from V and 1 base from J; bases unmatched to any gene: 5.

This clonotype was found once. V is TRBV19 and J is TRBJ1-5; no reliable D call. The V end was cut by 7 bases, the J end by 5 bases, with 12 bases between. CDR1 and CDR2 (germline): LNHDA, SQIVND (reference sequence). The length of the CDR3 is 13 residues. CDR3 in amino acids: CASTSASYQPQHF. CDR3 coding DNA: TGTGCCAGTACTTCAGCTTCTTATCAGCCCCAGCATTTT.

The rearrangement uses TRBV27 and TRBJ2-2; 7 bases align to TRBD2. The CDR3 is 15 residues long. V trimming: 6 bases; J trimming: 6 bases; junction bases outside the gene matches: 10. Germline CDR1 MNHEY, CDR2 SMNVEV (reference sequence). The CDR3 reads CASSLGLGGAGELFF. The CDR3 DNA follows: TGTGCCAGCAGCCTAGGACTAGGTGGGGCCGGGGAGCTGTTTTTT.

This clonotype was observed a handful of times. CDR3 amino acids: CASSNRDRGILISYEQYF. In DNA, the CDR3 is TGTGCCAGCAGTAACCGGGACAGGGGGATACTGATCTCCTACGAGCAGTACTTC. V gene TRBV6-6 combines with J gene TRBJ2-7, with 11 bases matching TRBD1. Trimming took 5 bases from V and 0 from J; bases not matched to a gene: 12. Looked up from germline, CDR1 is MNHNY and CDR2 is SVGAGI (reference sequence). This CDR3 has 18 residues.

This chain uses TRBV5-4 with TRBJ2-1; tentatively, D is TRBD1 or TRBD2 (7 bases each). The CDR3 has 15 residues. The V gene lost 0 bases and the J gene lost 5 bases, with 12 bases spanning the gap. CDR1 and CDR2 (germline): SGHNT, YYREEE (reference sequence). The CDR3 loop reads CASSLAGGGDNEQFF. CDR3 coding DNA: TGTGCCAGCAGCTTGGCAGGGGGAGGGGACAATGAGCAGTTCTTC.

This rearrangement joins TRBV27 to TRBJ1-1, with D perhaps matching TRBD1 (6 bases). Looked up from germline, CDR1 is MNHEY and CDR2 is SMNVEV (reference sequence). Trimming pared 5 bases from V and 2 bases from J, leaving 15 bases between. The CDR3 runs 15 residues. In DNA form, the CDR3 reads TGTGCCAGCAGTCGTTACCGGGACACCAACACTGAAGCTTTCTTT. It yields the protein CASSRYRDTNTEAFF.

The chain employs TRBV5-6 and TRBJ2-1, with D maybe TRBD2 (5 bases). Trimming took 0 bases from V and 9 from J, leaving 10 bases between them. This CDR3 is built from 13 residues. Per the germline V gene, CDR1 is SGHDT and CDR2 is YYEEEE. CDR3 region: CASSLVAGSEQFF. CDR3 coding DNA: TGTGCCAGCAGCTTGGTTGCTGGGAGTGAGCAGTTCTTC. Full variable domain (missing parts from reference TRBV5-6 and TRBJ2-1): DAGVTQSPTHLIKTRGQQVTLRCSPKSGHDTVSWYQQALGQGPQFIFQYYEEEERQRGNFPDRFSGHQFPNYSSELNVNALLLGDSALYLCASSLVAGSEQFFGPGTRLTVL.

V and J are TRBV12-3 or TRBV12-4 and TRBJ1-2; D remains unclear. The CDR3 contains 15 residues. The ends were cut back, 2 bases at V and 2 bases at J, with 12 bases in the middle. CDR3 amino acids: CASSLKDKTNYGYTF. Here the CDR3 DNA reads TGTGCCAGCAGTTTAAAGGATAAAACGAACTATGGCTACACCTTC.

Here the CDR3 DNA reads TGTGCCAGCACCTCCCAGGGGTGGACCCAGTACTTC. This codes for CASTSQGWTQYF. The V call is TRBV12-3 or TRBV12-4, the J call TRBJ2-5, with D perhaps matching TRBD1 (6 bases). The V end was cut by 7 bases, the J end by 7 bases, with 13 bases between. The CDR3 has 12 residues.

The chain recombines TRBV24-1 with TRBJ1-5, with D unclear. The V and J ends lost 7 bases and 5 bases respectively, with 11 bases between them. Germline-derived CDR1 and CDR2 are KGHDR and SFDVKD. This CDR3 spans 13 amino acids. CDR3 in amino acids: CATRRDGYQPQHF. CDR3 sequence (DNA): TGTGCCACCAGAAGGGATGGTTATCAGCCCCAGCATTTT.

The sample holds a few counts of this clonotype. The chain uses TRBV7-9 and TRBJ1-4; a weak D match, TRBD1 (5 bases). The germline V gene encodes CDR1 SEHNR and CDR2 FQNEAQ (reference sequence). This CDR3 contains 19 residues. V was pared by 4 bases and J by 4 bases, with 25 bases between. CDR3 loop: CASSSTRAGGGVDNEKLFF. CDR3 nucleotides: TGTGCCAGCAGCTCAACCCGTGCGGGGGGAGGGGTTGATAATGAAAAACTGTTTTTT.

CDR3 region: CASSKMTASYNEQFF. The DNA for the CDR3 is TGTGCCAGTAGCAAGATGACGGCCTCCTACAATGAGCAGTTCTTC. The V gene is TRBV19, the J gene TRBJ2-1; D unclear. The CDR3 totals 15 residues. V lost 6 bases and J lost 0, with 12 bases in between. Germline V CDR1 and CDR2: LNHDA, SQIVND (reference sequence).

This clonotype was seen a single time. One base away lies a much larger clone, so this may be a sequencing read error. V usage is TRBV7-3 and J usage is TRBJ2-2; TRBD1 aligns across 7 bases. Germline V gives CDR1 SGHTA, CDR2 FQGTGA. This CDR3 is 16 amino acids long. The CDR3 here is CVSSQTGSEYTGELFF. For the CDR3, the DNA is TGTGTCAGCAGCCAGACAGGGTCGGAGTACACCGGGGAGCTGTTTTTT.